The clone carrying this TCR beta chain was recorded only once. This entry belongs to a study of T cell responses to AZD1222 COVID-19 vaccine. Trimming cost V 5 bases and J 7 bases, with 15 bases left between them. Germline V gene data show CDR1 as MDHEN and CDR2 as SYDVKM. This CDR3 contains 14 residues. Some clones are missing from TCRdb's copy, which holds only in-frame ones; the method was immunoSEQ multiplex PCR. The repertoire holds more than 70,000 clones, with 91% as singletons. The sample consisted of peripheral blood, taken 28 days after the second AZD1222 dose. The receptor comes from an adult who received the AZD1222 COVID-19 vaccine. The chain couples TRBV28 to TRBJ1-5; maybe TRBD1 (6 bases). Here the CDR3 reads CASSRGGFDQPQHF. DNA of the CDR3: TGTGCCAGCAGTCGCGGGGGCTTTGACCAGCCCCAGCATTTT.